The 10 T cell receptor beta chains listed next were all sequenced from one sample in a study of blood T cell repertoires in COVID-19. The table came from immunoSEQ multiplex PCR; TCRdb's copy has only in-frame clones and leaves some out. The sample consists of roughly 92,000 clones, around 87% of them appearing once. Material: peripheral blood. The receptor set was obtained from a human donor with acute or convalescent COVID-19. The donor label of this sample is uncertain.

This clone has a single count. The rearrangement links TRBV10-3 to TRBJ1-1; maybe TRBD1 (5 bases). V lost 6 bases, J lost 0 bases, and 11 bases lay in between. The germline V gene encodes CDR1 ENHRY and CDR2 SYGVKD. The CDR3 runs to 14 residues. Here the CDR3 reads CAIRSTAMNTEAFF. DNA of the CDR3: TGTGCCATCAGATCGACAGCTATGAACACTGAAGCTTTCTTT.

V is TRBV7-3 and J is TRBJ2-1, with TRBD2 matching 11 bases. V shed 5 bases and J 2 bases; nucleotides not matched to a gene: 5. The V gene's germline CDR1 is SGHTA and CDR2 FQGTGA. The CDR3 is made up of 16 amino acids. For the CDR3, the DNA is TGTGCCAGCAGCCTAATGACTAGCGGGGCCTACAATGAGCAGTTCTTC. Residues: CASSLMTSGAYNEQFF. The full variable domain, with the rest looked up from reference TRBV7-3 and TRBJ2-1, is GAGVSQTPSNKVTEKGKYVELRCDPISGHTALYWYRQSLGQGPEFLIYFQGTGAADDSGLPNDRFFAVRPEGSVSTLKIQRTERGDSAVYLCASSLMTSGAYNEQFFGPGTRLTVL.

The chain combines TRBV6-5 with TRBJ1-2, with 7 bases fitting TRBD1. This CDR3 contains 15 residues. Trimming cost V 6 bases and J 3 bases; bases outside gene matches: 10. Germline assignment: CDR1 MNHEY and CDR2 SVGAGI. The CDR3 coding sequence is TGTGCCAGCAGCGAGAGGACAGGTCTAGACTATGGCTACACCTTC. It specifies CASSERTGLDYGYTF.

This chain joins TRBV30 and TRBJ2-3; tentatively, D is TRBD1 (5 bases). With 5 bases removed from V and 3 bases from J, the gap between germline ends came to 12 bases. Germline CDR1 and CDR2: GTSNPN and SVGIG (reference sequence). This CDR3 has 13 residues. The CDR3 protein is CAWSGPGTDTQYF. The CDR3 DNA sequence: TGTGCCTGGTCAGGGCCCGGAACAGATACGCAGTATTTT.

The CDR3 loop is CASEAGGGTRYEQYF. The CDR3 DNA reads TGTGCCAGTGAGGCGGGCGGGGGGACTCGCTACGAGCAGTACTTC. This chain links TRBV28 with TRBJ2-7, with 8 bases matching TRBD2. This CDR3 comprises 15 residues. The junction had 13 bases not matched to a gene; V was cut back by 9 bases and J by 3 bases. Germline loops: CDR1 MDHEN, CDR2 SYDVKM.

The V and J genes are TRBV19 and TRBJ2-7, with D possibly TRBD1 on 6 matching bases. Trimming took 4 bases from V and 3 from J, leaving 13 bases between them. The germline gives CDR1 LNHDA, CDR2 SQIVND (reference sequence). This CDR3 is 14 amino acids long. The CDR3 sequence: CASSTGQRLYEQYF. CDR3 nucleotides: TGTGCCAGTAGTACCGGACAGCGTCTCTACGAGCAGTACTTC.

V usage is TRBV7-2 and J usage is TRBJ2-2; TRBD1 agrees at 12 bases. Germline V gives CDR1 SGHTA, CDR2 FQGNSA. V gave up 2 bases and J gave up 6 bases; unmatched junction bases: 4. The CDR3 sequence is 16 residues long. The CDR3 sequence: CASSLLGQGAAGELFF. DNA of the CDR3: TGTGCCAGCAGCTTACTGGGACAGGGGGCTGCCGGGGAGCTGTTTTTT.

About this clone itself: A read error may account for a junction end that differs from germline. The chain couples TRBV2 to TRBJ1-2; D perhaps matches TRBD1 (5 bases). The germline gives CDR1 SNHLY, CDR2 FYNNEI. The CDR3 loop spans 12 amino acids. Written as DNA, the CDR3 is TGTGCCAGCAGTGAACAACAGGCCGAGAAGTCCTTC. This gives the protein CASSEQQAEKSF.

The V and J genes are TRBV28 and TRBJ1-1; the D gene is possibly TRBD1 (5 bases). The length of the CDR3 is 12 residues. Trimming took 11 bases from V and 1 from J, leaving 11 bases between them. Germline V gene data show CDR1 as MDHEN and CDR2 as SYDVKM. CDR3 nucleotides: TGTGCCGGGGGGGGACCGAACACTGAAGCTTTCTTT. As protein: CAGGGPNTEAFF.

This chain connects TRBV5-1 to TRBJ2-5; D is possibly TRBD1 (6 bases). Germline V gives CDR1 SGHRS, CDR2 YFSETQ. The CDR3 covers 15 residues. The V and J ends lost 1 base and 1 base respectively, with 11 bases between them. The CDR3 bases are TGCGCCAGCAGCTTGACAGGGACGATCCAAGAGACCCAGTACTTC. It specifies CASSLTGTIQETQYF.